This T cell receptor beta chain was captured by sequencing in a study of cytomegalovirus exposure and HLA in healthy donors. The table came from immunoSEQ multiplex PCR; TCRdb's copy has only in-frame clones and leaves some out. The repertoire holds roughly 280,000 clones, with around 85% as singletons. Germline V gives CDR1 SGHTA, CDR2 FQGTGA. V gave up 5 bases and J gave up 0 bases, with 11 bases separating them. The CDR3 is made up of 14 amino acids. The chain uses TRBV7-3 and TRBJ2-7; D might be TRBD1 (6 bases). Source material: PBMCs. This receptor was obtained from a woman younger than 35 in good health and CMV-seronegative. The CDR3 DNA is TGTGCCAGCAGCAAGGACAGAAGCTCCTACGAGCAGTACTTC. Protein sequence: CASSKDRSSYEQYF.